This T cell receptor beta chain comes out of a study of cytomegalovirus exposure and HLA in healthy donors. Study results and caveats: With later analysis, a missense DCLRE1C variant became linked to TCR beta V- and J-gene trimming.

PCR primers comprised 60 Vbeta and 13 Jbeta primers. Method: immunoSEQ multiplex PCR; TCRdb's copy keeps in-frame clones and lacks some. The profile covers 80,000 to 130,000 clones, with under 80% appearing a single time and about 4% taken by the ten largest. As for this clone: Its antigen is undetermined.

V was pared by 0 bases and J by 4 bases, with 5 bases of the junction left unmatched. There are 15 residues in the CDR3. The germline gives CDR1 SGDLS, CDR2 YYNGEE. V and J are TRBV9 and TRBJ2-7; 9 nucleotides line up with TRBD2. This sequence originates from a woman between 50 and 59 years old in good health and CMV-seropositive. The sample comprised PBMCs. As DNA, the CDR3 is TGTGCCAGCAGCGTAGAGGCTAGCGGGACTTACGAGCAGTACTTC. This translates into CASSVEASGTYEQYF.